This TCR beta chain was captured by sequencing in a study of blood T cell repertoires in COVID-19 (dated by TCRdb to about 2020). As for the study more broadly: Samples from collaborators originated in the United States, Italy and Spain and spanned both the acute and convalescent phases of COVID-19. The prospective study material was composed of cDNA or gDNA derived from T cells, B-cell-depleted T cells, or PBMCs. Subjects who had been exposed to COVID-19, were actively infected with it, or had recovered from it provided the deeply sampled blood TCRbeta repertoires that made up the dataset. A freely available public database, intended as a resource for researchers studying the immune response to SARS-CoV-2, is where the repertoires were released. The samples were drawn from two sources: the first 160 participants of the ongoing ImmuneRACE study, and 1,200 or so subjects contributed by 6 global collaborators. The sample metadata nearly always contained a de-identified subject ID, COVID-19 status, age in years and sex. Where available, HLA class I and class II types were obtained from metadata supplied by the sample provider rather than from assay-based typing. Points the paper makes about the study in general: The quantity of clinical and demographic metadata differed by source and by participant and was supplied without curation.

The germline V gene (reference sequence) supplies CDR1 LNHNV and CDR2 YYDKDF. Its CDR3 holds 16 amino acids, cysteine through phenylalanine. Only the CDR3 DNA stays, 48 bases, in frame from base 1. V lost 0 bases and J lost 4 bases, and the count of bases not matched to a germline gene is 7. Enrolling through a virtual design, the prospective study's participants ranged in age from roughly 18 to 89 years and lived across some 23 United States geographic areas. In the prospective study, cohorts were assigned on the basis of participant-reported clinical history obtained from a screening survey and a study questionnaire. Mobile phlebotomists in the prospective study collected whole blood, serum and a nasopharyngeal or oropharyngeal swab from every participant. Additional blood draws and questionnaires over an approximately two-month period could optionally be provided by prospective study participants. Before DNA extraction, prospective study blood samples were shipped either frozen or at room temperature.

TCRbeta CDR3 regions were amplified from genomic DNA by means of the immunoSEQ Assay, a bias-controlled multiplex PCR. On the authors' methods: The number of nucleated cells in each sample was estimated from the amplification of reference gene primers within the assay. Sequence reads were collapsed and filtered to measure the absolute abundance of every unique TCRbeta CDR3 rearrangement. For each sample, productive Simpson clonality was calculated as the square root of Simpson's diversity index across productive rearrangements. This is the immuneACCESS table as TCRdb keeps it, with only in-frame sequences that have V and J called. A part of the clones is gone; compared with another copy, unresolved V genes explain less than half, and the rest is unexplained. The V and J calls and clone size were taken over from that table, and D and trimming were inferred from the DNA. This sample gives 200,000 to 300,000 clones in total; about 87% of them show up just once. The ten largest clones add up to more than 0.95% of the sample.

Turning to this clone: The antigen it binds to is not known. No qualities accompany the bases; no much larger clone lies one base away.

The sample comprised PBMCs or T cells enriched from blood (not recorded which). The V gene is TRBV15 and the J gene is TRBJ1-2; the junction holds 8 bases that match TRBD1. The receptor comes from a middle-aged woman with acute COVID-19. In nucleotides, the sequence is TGTGCCACCAGCAGAGATGCACAGGGGGTAATCTATGGCTACACCTTC. Translated, it gives CATSRDAQGVIYGYTF.